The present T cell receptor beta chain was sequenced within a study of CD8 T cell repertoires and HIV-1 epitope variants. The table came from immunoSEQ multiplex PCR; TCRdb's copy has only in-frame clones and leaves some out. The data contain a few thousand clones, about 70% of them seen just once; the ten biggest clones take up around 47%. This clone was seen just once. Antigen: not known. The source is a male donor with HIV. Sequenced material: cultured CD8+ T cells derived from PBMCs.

CDR3 DNA: TGTGCCAGCAGCTCGGGCATTTCAGGGAACACTGAAGCTTTCTTT. Residues: CASSSGISGNTEAFF. The genes are TRBV7-6 and TRBJ1-1; D unresolved. Per germline, CDR1 SGHVS and CDR2 FNYEAQ. The CDR3 has 15 residues. V was cut by 4 bases and J by 1 base, with 13 bases left in between.